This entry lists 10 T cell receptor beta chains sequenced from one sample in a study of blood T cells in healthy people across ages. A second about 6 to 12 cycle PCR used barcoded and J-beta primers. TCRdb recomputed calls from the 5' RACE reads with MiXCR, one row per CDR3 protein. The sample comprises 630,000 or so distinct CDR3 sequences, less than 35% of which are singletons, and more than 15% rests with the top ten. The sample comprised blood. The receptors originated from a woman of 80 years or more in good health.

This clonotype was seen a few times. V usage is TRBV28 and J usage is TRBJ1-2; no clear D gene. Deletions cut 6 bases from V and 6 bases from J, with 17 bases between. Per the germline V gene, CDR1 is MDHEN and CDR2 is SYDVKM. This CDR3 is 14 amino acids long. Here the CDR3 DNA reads TGTGCCAGCAGGTTCGTGGCGGACGCGGATGGCTACACCTTC. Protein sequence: CASRFVADADGYTF.

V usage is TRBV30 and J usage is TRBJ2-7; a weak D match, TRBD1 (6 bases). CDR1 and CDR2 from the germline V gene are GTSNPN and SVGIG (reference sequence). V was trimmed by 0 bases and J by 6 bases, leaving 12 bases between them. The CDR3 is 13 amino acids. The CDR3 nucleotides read TGTGCCTGGAGTGTACAGGGTGCTTCCGAGCAGTACTTC. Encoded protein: CAWSVQGASEQYF.

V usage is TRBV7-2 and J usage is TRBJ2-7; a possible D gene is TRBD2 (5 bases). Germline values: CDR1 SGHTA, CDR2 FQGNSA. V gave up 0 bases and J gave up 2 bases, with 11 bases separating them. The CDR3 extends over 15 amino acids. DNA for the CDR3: TGTGCCAGCAGCTTAGCGCGGGCTAGCACCTACGAGCAGTACTTC. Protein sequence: CASSLARASTYEQYF.

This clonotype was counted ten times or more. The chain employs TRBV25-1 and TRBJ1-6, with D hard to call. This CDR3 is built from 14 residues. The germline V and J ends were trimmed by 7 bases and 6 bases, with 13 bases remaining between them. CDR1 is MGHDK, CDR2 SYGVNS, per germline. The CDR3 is CASTPTVVNSPLHF. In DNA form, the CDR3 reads TGTGCCAGCACTCCCACGGTAGTTAATTCACCCCTCCACTTT.

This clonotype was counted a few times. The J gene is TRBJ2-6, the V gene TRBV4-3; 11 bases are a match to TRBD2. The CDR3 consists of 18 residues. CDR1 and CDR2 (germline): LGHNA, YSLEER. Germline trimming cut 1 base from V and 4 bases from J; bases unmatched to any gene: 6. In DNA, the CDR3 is TGCGCCAGCAGCCAAGTAGTAGCGGGGGGGCGAGGGGCCAACGTCCTGACTTTC. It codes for CASSQVVAGGRGANVLTF.

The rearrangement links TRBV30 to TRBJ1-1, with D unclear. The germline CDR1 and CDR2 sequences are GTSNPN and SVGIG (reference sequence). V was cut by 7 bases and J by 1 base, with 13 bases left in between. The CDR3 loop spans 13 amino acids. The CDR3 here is CAFSNLGNTEAFF. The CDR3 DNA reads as TGTGCCTTCAGTAACCTAGGGAACACTGAAGCTTTCTTT.

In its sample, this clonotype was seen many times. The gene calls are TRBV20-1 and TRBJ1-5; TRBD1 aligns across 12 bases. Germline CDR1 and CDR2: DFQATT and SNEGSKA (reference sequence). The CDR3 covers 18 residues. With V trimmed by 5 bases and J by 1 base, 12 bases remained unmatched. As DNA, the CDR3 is TGCAGTGCTTCTACCGGGACAGGGGGCGTTAAGAGCAATCAGCCCCAGCATTTT. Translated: CSASTGTGGVKSNQPQHF.

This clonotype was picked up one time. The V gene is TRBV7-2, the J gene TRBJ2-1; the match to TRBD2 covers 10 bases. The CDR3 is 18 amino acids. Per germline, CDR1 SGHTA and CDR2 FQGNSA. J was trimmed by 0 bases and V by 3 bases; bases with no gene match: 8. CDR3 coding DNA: TGTGCCAGCAGCTTTTACGGGACTAGCGTAAGCTCCTACAATGAGCAGTTCTTC. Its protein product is CASSFYGTSVSSYNEQFF.

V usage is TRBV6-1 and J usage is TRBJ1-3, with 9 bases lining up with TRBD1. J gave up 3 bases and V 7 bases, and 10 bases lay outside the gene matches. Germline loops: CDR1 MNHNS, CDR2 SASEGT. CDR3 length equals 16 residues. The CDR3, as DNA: TGTGCCAGCAAGGGACAGGGTGGAGAGAATGGAAACACCATATATTTT. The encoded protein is CASKGQGGENGNTIYF.

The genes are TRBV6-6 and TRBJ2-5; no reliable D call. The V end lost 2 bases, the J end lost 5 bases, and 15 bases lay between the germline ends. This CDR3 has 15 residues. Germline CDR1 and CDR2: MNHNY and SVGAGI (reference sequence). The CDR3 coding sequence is TGTGCCAGCAGTTACGATCAGGCCATGCTCGAGACCCAGTACTTC. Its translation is CASSYDQAMLETQYF.